The 8 T cell receptor beta chains below all came from one sample that was sequenced in a study of cytomegalovirus exposure and HLA in healthy donors. 60 Vbeta and 13 Jbeta primers were used in PCR. Clones were read by immunoSEQ multiplex PCR, and TCRdb kept only the in-frame ones, dropping some. The data contain under 150,000 clones, roughly three fifths of them seen just once; the ten biggest clones take up under 2.5%. The specimen sequenced was PBMCs. These receptors came from a middle-aged woman in good health and CMV-seronegative.

The chain is built from TRBV5-6 and TRBJ1-2; 10 bases agree with TRBD1. V shed 1 base and J 3 bases; nucleotides not matched to a gene: 6. The CDR3 spans 16 residues. Germline-derived CDR1 and CDR2 are SGHDT and YYEEEE. The CDR3 DNA sequence: TGTGCCAGCAGCTTGAACGGGGACAGGGGCGACTATGGCTACACCTTC. Its protein is CASSLNGDRGDYGYTF.

This clone was picked up a small number of times. This chain links TRBV2 with TRBJ1-4; TRBD1 matches 9 bases. CDR1 is SNHLY, CDR2 FYNNEI, per germline. There are 14 residues in the CDR3. The trim removed 8 bases at V and 6 bases at J, leaving 7 bases unmatched. CDR3 protein: CASRDRVLDEKLFF. CDR3 DNA sequence: TGTGCCAGCCGGGACAGGGTCTTAGATGAAAAACTGTTTTTT.

This clone was detected only once. The gene calls are TRBV27 and TRBJ1-3; tentative D call: TRBD1 (6 bases). Germline V gives CDR1 MNHEY, CDR2 SMNVEV (reference sequence). The CDR3 length is 16 residues. V gave up 5 bases and J gave up 7 bases, with 21 bases separating them. This chain's CDR3 is CASSAYGGQVENTIYF. The CDR3 region has the DNA TGTGCCAGCAGTGCCTACGGGGGGCAGGTCGAGAACACCATATATTTT.

This clone was recorded once. The genes are TRBV4-1 and TRBJ2-1; D possibly corresponds to TRBD1 (6 bases). From germline, CDR1 is MGHRA and CDR2 YSYEKL. The CDR3 totals 19 residues. V was pared by 1 base and J by 5 bases, with 24 bases between. CDR3 nucleotide sequence: TGCGCCAGCAGCCAAGGTACCCCCAGGGGAAAGAAGTGGGACAATGAGCAGTTCTTC. It yields the protein CASSQGTPRGKKWDNEQFF.

This clone was seen a few times. This chain joins TRBV7-9 and TRBJ2-3, with 8 bases matching TRBD1. V was clipped by 4 bases and J by 4 bases; unmatched bases: 7. Germline V gene sequence: CDR1 SEHNR, CDR2 FQNEAQ (reference sequence). The CDR3 consists of 15 residues. CDR3 in amino acids: CASSSRQGSSDTQYF. For the CDR3, the DNA is TGTGCCAGCAGCTCCCGACAGGGGAGTTCAGATACGCAGTATTTT.

This clone occurred a few times. This chain connects TRBV7-9 to TRBJ2-5, with TRBD1 matching over 7 bases. Matching the DNA end better, TRBJ2-7 makes the J call doubtful. This CDR3 region has 12 residues. From germline, CDR1 is SEHNR and CDR2 FQNEAQ (reference sequence). The CDR3 DNA sequence: TGTGCCAGCAGCTTACAGGGGGACGAGCAGTACTTC. As protein: CASSLQGDEQYF.

V is TRBV5-1 and J is TRBJ1-1; TRBD1 aligns across 7 bases. CDR3 length: 13 amino acids. V lost 6 bases to trimming and J lost 0 bases; unmatched junction nucleotides: 2. The germline gives CDR1 SGHRS, CDR2 YFSETQ. The CDR3 DNA reads TGCGCCAGCACGGGACAGCTGAACACTGAAGCTTTCTTT. Translated: CASTGQLNTEAFF.

The chain employs TRBV5-5 and TRBJ2-1, with 12 bases fitting TRBD1. The V gene's germline CDR1 is SGHKS and CDR2 YYEKEE (reference sequence). J gave up 9 bases and V 1 base, and 8 bases lay outside the gene matches. The CDR3 is made up of 16 amino acids. Written as DNA, the CDR3 is TGTGCCAGCAGCTTGTTGGGACAGGGGGCAATCGGTGAGCAGTTCTTC. Protein: CASSLLGQGAIGEQFF.